Below are 19 T cell receptor beta chains sequenced from a single sample in a study of OX40 agonist ivuxolimab in advanced cancers. Library preparation employed the immunoSEQ multiplex PCR assay. In its TCRdb copy, this immuneACCESS table keeps in-frame sequences only and misses some clones. Where compared with another copy, unresolved V genes explain less than half of these, and the others have no known cause. In all, the sample holds tens of thousands of clones, and less than 95% of those were seen once. Around 15% of the sample lies in the top ten. The sample consisted of CD4+ or CD8+ T cells sorted from blood, taken in a trial of the OX40 agonist ivuxolimab. The receptors were sampled from an adult with an advanced solid tumor such as melanoma, head and neck, liver or kidney cancer.

The chain is built from TRBV15 and TRBJ1-5, with a possible D match to TRBD1 (6 bases). Germline V lookup: CDR1 LNHNV, CDR2 YYDKDF (reference sequence). The ends were cut back, 0 bases at V and 4 bases at J, with 13 bases in the middle. This CDR3 has 16 residues. The CDR3: CATSRDNRALNQPQHF. The CDR3, as DNA: TGTGCCACCAGCAGAGATAACAGGGCCCTTAATCAGCCCCAGCATTTT.

This clone occurred a few times. This rearrangement joins TRBV23-1 to TRBJ1-2; no reliable D call. TRBV23-1 is assigned to the ORF class and has an uncertain function. Trimming took 6 bases from V and 8 from J, leaving 10 bases between them. The CDR3 contains 11 residues. This CDR3 reads CASSTGRGYTF. In DNA form, the CDR3 reads TGCGCCAGCAGCACGGGGAGGGGCTACACCTTC.

In its sample, this clone was seen a few times. This chain connects TRBV28 to TRBJ2-7; the D is unclear. The V and J ends lost 6 bases and 7 bases respectively, with 16 bases between them. CDR1 is MDHEN and CDR2 is SYDVKM in the germline V gene. The CDR3 contains 13 residues. CDR3 DNA: TGTGCCAGCAGCTCCCGGAGTCTACGTGAGCAGTACTTC. Translation gives CASSSRSLREQYF.

J is TRBJ2-2 and V is TRBV7-2; a possible D gene is TRBD2 (6 bases). The CDR3 has 17 amino acids. CDR1 and CDR2 (germline): SGHTA, FQGNSA. Trimming pared 2 bases from V and 5 bases from J, leaving 18 bases between. The CDR3 bases are TGTGCCAGCAGCTTATTGGGAGGTCTCGGGTTGACCGGGGAGCTGTTTTTT. It codes for CASSLLGGLGLTGELFF.

The rearrangement links TRBV28 to TRBJ2-6, with 10 bases lining up with TRBD1. The CDR3 has 18 amino acids. The J segment lost 1 base and the V segment lost 5 bases, leaving 8 bases of the junction unmatched. Germline values: CDR1 MDHEN, CDR2 SYDVKM. DNA for the CDR3: TGTGCCAGCAGTGGACCGGGACAGGGGACGTCTGGGGCCAACGTCCTGACTTTC. This gives the protein CASSGPGQGTSGANVLTF.

J is TRBJ2-7 and V is TRBV9; a possible D gene is TRBD2 (5 bases). The V end was cut by 4 bases, the J end by 4 bases, with 21 bases between. CDR1 SGDLS and CDR2 YYNGEE come from the germline V gene. The CDR3 runs 16 residues. CDR3 loop: CASSPSGTSFSYEQYF. Here the CDR3 DNA reads TGTGCCAGCAGCCCGAGCGGAACCTCGTTCTCGTACGAGCAGTACTTC.

V usage is TRBV7-9 and J usage is TRBJ2-1; D is uncertain. V lost 5 bases to trimming and J lost 8 bases, with 10 bases between them. This CDR3 spans 12 amino acids. CDR1 and CDR2 from the germline V gene are SEHNR and FQNEAQ (reference sequence). The CDR3 loop reads CASSPPVHEQFF. The CDR3, as DNA: TGTGCCAGCAGCCCGCCGGTCCATGAGCAGTTCTTC.

This chain joins TRBV6-4 and TRBJ2-2; D remains ambiguous. V gave up 2 bases and J gave up 6 bases, with 16 bases separating them. The germline CDR1 and CDR2 sequences are MRHNA and SNTAGT. There are 16 residues in the CDR3. This CDR3 is CASSDIVGFTPGELFF. The CDR3 DNA reads as TGTGCCAGCAGTGACATCGTAGGCTTTACGCCCGGGGAGCTGTTTTTT.

The chain joins TRBV19 to TRBJ1-1; D is ambiguous. The V gene lost 5 bases and the J gene lost 0 bases, with 7 bases spanning the gap. Germline values: CDR1 LNHDA, CDR2 SQIVND (reference sequence). The CDR3 spans 13 residues. The CDR3 DNA reads as TGTGCCAGTAGTGGGTCACTGAACACTGAAGCTTTCTTT. It is translated as CASSGSLNTEAFF.

The chain recombines TRBV7-2 with TRBJ2-3; D may be TRBD1 or TRBD2 (5 bases each). Germline V gene lookup returns CDR1 SGHTA and CDR2 FQGNSA. V lost 5 bases and J 5 bases, leaving 20 bases between the germline ends. CDR3 length: 16 amino acids. The CDR3 sequence: CASSPRGQGLIDTQYF. DNA for the CDR3: TGTGCCAGCAGCCCCCGGGGCCAAGGGTTAATAGATACGCAGTATTTT. Variable domain in full (rest from reference TRBV7-2 and TRBJ2-3): GAGVSQSPSNKVTEKGKDVELRCDPISGHTALYWYRQSLGQGLEFLIYFQGNSAPDKSGLPSDRFSAERTGGSVSTLTIQRTQQEDSAVYLCASSPRGQGLIDTQYFGPGTRLTVL.

The chain carries TRBV29-1 and TRBJ2-3; tentatively, D is TRBD2 (5 bases). Trimming left V 5 bases short and J 1 base short, with 7 bases between. Per the germline V gene, CDR1 is SQVTM and CDR2 is ANQGSEA. The CDR3 has 12 amino acids. The CDR3, as DNA: TGCAGCGTTCAGGAGGGCACAGATACGCAGTATTTT. Encoded protein: CSVQEGTDTQYF.

The chain carries TRBV7-2 and TRBJ2-6; no definite D call. V lost 4 bases, J lost 1 base, and 2 bases lay in between. CDR1 is SGHTA, CDR2 FQGNSA, per germline. The CDR3 consists of 13 residues. The CDR3 is CASSSSGANVLTF. In DNA form, the CDR3 reads TGTGCCAGCAGCTCTTCTGGGGCCAACGTCCTGACTTTC.

The chain carries TRBV28 and TRBJ1-1, with D possibly being TRBD1 (6 bases). CDR3 length: 16 amino acids. CDR1 and CDR2 from the germline V gene are MDHEN and SYDVKM. V was shortened by 3 bases and J by 8 bases, with 22 bases between the two germline ends. This chain's CDR3 is CASSFNYVRGQQEAFF. The CDR3 bases are TGTGCCAGCAGTTTTAATTACGTGCGTGGACAGCAAGAAGCTTTCTTT.

This chain links TRBV5-4 with TRBJ2-7; TRBD2 might be the D (6 bases). V dropped 5 bases and J dropped 3 bases, with 12 bases sitting between them. This CDR3 is 13 amino acids long. Germline CDR1 reads SGHNT; CDR2 reads YYREEE (reference sequence). The CDR3 loop reads CASSRDSIYEQYF. The CDR3 region has the DNA TGTGCCAGCAGTCGGGACTCGATCTACGAGCAGTACTTC.

CDR3 bases: TGCGCCAGCAGCTTCCAAGCTGACCGGGACAGGGGATACGAGCAGTACTTC. This encodes CASSFQADRDRGYEQYF. The chain carries TRBV4-1 and TRBJ2-7, with TRBD1 matching over 10 bases. V dropped 5 bases and J dropped 4; count of bases not matched to a gene: 14. The CDR3 consists of 17 residues. The germline gives CDR1 MGHRA, CDR2 YSYEKL.

A single count supports this clone. V gene TRBV18 combines with J gene TRBJ1-3; unclear D gene. There are 17 residues in the CDR3. Looked up from germline, CDR1 is KGHSH and CDR2 is LQKENI. V lost 2 bases to trimming and J lost 0 bases, with 14 bases between them. The CDR3 DNA reads TGTGCCAGCTCACCAAGAGGTGATGTCATCTCTGGAAACACCATATATTTT. As protein: CASSPRGDVISGNTIYF.

The rearrangement joins TRBV14 to TRBJ2-7; TRBD2 might be the D (6 bases). V lost 3 bases and J 7 bases, leaving 22 bases between the germline ends. Germline V gene lookup returns CDR1 SGHDN and CDR2 FVKESK. CDR3 length: 16 residues. The CDR3 is CASSHKPGLAEKEQYF. CDR3 DNA: TGTGCCAGCAGCCATAAACCGGGACTCGCTGAGAAAGAGCAGTACTTC.

V gene TRBV6-1 combines with J gene TRBJ2-1, with 10 positions matching TRBD1. The CDR3 covers 15 residues. The V gene's germline CDR1 is MNHNS and CDR2 SASEGT. V was pared by 3 bases and J by 7 bases, with 6 bases of the junction left unmatched. CDR3 sequence reads: CASSDGQGVRNEQFF. The CDR3 DNA reads TGTGCCAGCAGTGATGGACAGGGGGTCAGAAATGAGCAGTTCTTC.

The genes are TRBV7-2 and TRBJ2-7; 11 nucleotides line up with TRBD2. The germline CDR1 and CDR2 sequences are SGHTA and FQGNSA. V was pared by 3 bases and J by 3 bases, with 10 bases of the junction left unmatched. The CDR3 extends over 17 amino acids. The CDR3 DNA is TGTGCCAGCAGCTTTATAGCGGGAGGGCCCGAAGACTACGAGCAGTACTTC. Protein product: CASSFIAGGPEDYEQYF.